The rows below give T cell receptor beta chains drawn from one sample of a study of cytomegalovirus exposure and HLA in healthy donors. Libraries were prepared by immunoSEQ multiplex PCR; TCRdb keeps only in-frame clonotypes and omits some of them. The table records about 100,000 clones, approximately 70% of them present only once. The sample was PBMCs. These receptors were taken from a woman between 18 and 30 years old in good health and CMV-seropositive. The CDR3 runs from the conserved cysteine through the conserved F or W. Fields, in order: clone size, J gene, V gene, D gene, CDR3 protein, CDR3 DNA. A D gene is named only where the DNA matches it firmly. Part of the rows lack a size; the others show once, few, many or a class for expanded clones.

>.|TRBJ2-1|TRBV7-6|.
CASSLEGVFEQFF
TGTGCCAGCAGCTTAGAGGGAGTTTTTGAGCAGTTCTTC
>.|TRBJ2-7|TRBV6-4|TRBD2
CASSDRPGGSTYEQYF
TGTGCCAGCAGTGACCGGCCGGGAGGGAGTACGTACGAGCAGTACTTC
>.|TRBJ2-3|TRBV7-2|.
CASSWAGEDTQYF
TGTGCCAGCAGCTGGGCAGGGGAGGATACGCAGTATTTT
>.|TRBJ2-7|TRBV7-2|TRBD2
CASSLAGGEYEQYF
TGTGCCAGCAGCTTAGCTGGGGGGGAGTACGAGCAGTACTTC
>.|TRBJ2-1|TRBV28|.
CASIHSAGQAWNEQFF
TGTGCCAGCATCCACTCTGCCGGCCAGGCCTGGAATGAGCAGTTCTTC
>.|TRBJ1-2|TRBV5-1|TRBD1
CASSIAGTGGEGYTF
TGCGCCAGCAGCATTGCCGGGACAGGGGGCGAGGGCTACACCTTC
>.|TRBJ1-1|TRBV7-2|TRBD1
CASSLEAGGAFF
TGTGCCAGCAGCTTAGAGGCAGGGGGAGCTTTCTTT
>.|TRBJ2-1|TRBV6-1|.
CASSDPQVREQFF
TGTGCCAGCAGTGACCCGCAGGTAAGGGAGCAGTTCTTC
>.|TRBJ2-2|TRBV12-5|TRBD2
CASGLAGHTGELFF
TGTGCTAGTGGGCTAGCGGGGCACACCGGGGAGCTGTTTTTT
>.|TRBJ1-3|TRBV27|TRBD1
CASSPGTVGNTIYF
TGTGCCAGCAGCCCAGGGACAGTCGGAAACACCATATATTTT
>.|TRBJ2-3|TRBV7-9|.
CASSQGRVISDTQYF
TGTGCCAGCAGCCAGGGCAGGGTGATATCAGATACGCAGTATTTT
>.|TRBJ2-2|TRBV11-3|TRBD2
CASSLPSGSPNTGELFF
TGTGCCAGCAGCTTACCCAGCGGGAGCCCGAACACCGGGGAGCTGTTTTTT
>.|TRBJ1-2|TRBV5-3|.
CARSLGGRVNYGYTF
TGTGCCAGAAGCTTGGGGGGCAGGGTAAACTATGGCTACACCTTC
>.|TRBJ2-3|TRBV9|TRBD2
CASSVDLAGGSTDTQYF
TGTGCCAGCAGCGTAGATCTAGCGGGAGGGAGTACAGATACGCAGTATTTT
>.|TRBJ1-4|TRBV6-1|TRBD1
CASSVNPGQNEKLFF
TGTGCCAGCAGTGTCAATCCGGGACAGAATGAAAAACTGTTTTTT
>.|TRBJ1-2|TRBV7-9|.
CASSLAVSKPGYGYTF
TGTGCCAGCAGCTTAGCGGTCTCGAAGCCAGGCTATGGCTACACCTTC
>.|TRBJ2-6|TRBV6-4|TRBD1
CASSDRGQGSGANVLTF
TGTGCCAGCAGTGACAGAGGACAGGGCTCTGGGGCCAACGTCCTGACTTTC
>few|TRBJ1-2|TRBV2|TRBD1
CASSPGQGAYGYTF
TGTGCCAGCAGTCCGGGACAGGGGGCGTATGGCTACACCTTC
>.|TRBJ1-2|TRBV20-1|.
CSARENEGYTF
TGCAGTGCTAGAGAAAATGAGGGCTACACCTTC
>.|TRBJ2-7|TRBV30|TRBD2
CAWSVAGSNFYEQYF
TGTGCCTGGAGCGTAGCGGGATCTAACTTCTACGAGCAGTACTTC
>.|TRBJ2-3|TRBV5-1|.
CASSFQSSTDTQYF
TGCGCCAGCAGCTTCCAGTCTAGCACAGATACGCAGTATTTT
>few|TRBJ2-3|TRBV7-8|.
CASSLARGPTDTQYF
TGTGCCAGCAGCTTAGCGAGAGGCCCCACAGATACGCAGTATTTT
>.|TRBJ2-5|TRBV11-2|.
CASSSPPLQSQETQYF
TGTGCCAGCAGCTCCCCCCCACTGCAATCCCAAGAGACCCAGTACTTC
>.|TRBJ2-1|TRBV5-4|TRBD2
CASSLGSGEGNEQFF
TGTGCCAGCAGCTTGGGCAGCGGGGAGGGGAATGAGCAGTTCTTC
>.|TRBJ2-1|TRBV7-9|TRBD1
CASSLDRGSYNEQFF
TGTGCCAGCAGTCTCGACAGGGGTTCCTACAATGAGCAGTTCTTC